Below, 32 T cell receptor beta chains from the same sample are listed, as sequenced in a study of shared clonotypes between healthy human individuals. The assay was immunoSEQ multiplex PCR, and TCRdb's table has in-frame clones only and misses some. This sample has more than 1 million clones, with 75% to 85% found just once. Sequencing was performed on memory CD4+ T cells from PBMCs. Subset given: CD45RA-negative fraction. The receptors derive from a man in his late teens or twenties in good health. Some clones in this sample may be carry-over from other donors' samples.

V and J are TRBV4-2 and TRBJ2-5, with 11 bases identical to TRBD2. The CDR3 covers 21 residues. Germline CDR1 and CDR2: LGHNA and YNFKEQ. J was trimmed by 3 bases and V by 1 base; bases with no gene match: 19. Here the CDR3 DNA reads TGTGCCAGCAGCCAAGGCCTGACAGGGGTTTTGCTGGGACTAGCGGAAGAGACCCAGTACTTC. The encoded protein is CASSQGLTGVLLGLAEETQYF.

The rearrangement uses TRBV28 and TRBJ1-1; D uncertain. The CDR3 covers 15 residues. Deletions cut 3 bases from V and 1 base from J, with 12 bases between. CDR1 is MDHEN, CDR2 SYDVKM, per germline. The DNA of the CDR3 is TGTGCCAGCAGTTTTTATTCTGGCAGGAACACTGAAGCTTTCTTT. This encodes CASSFYSGRNTEAFF. Drawing the rest from reference TRBV28 and TRBJ1-1, the complete variable domain is DVKVTQSSRYLVKRTGEKVFLECVQDMDHENMFWYRQDPGLGLRLIYFSYDVKMKEKGDIPEGYSVSREKKERFSLILESASTNQTSMYLCASSFYSGRNTEAFFGQGTRLTVV.

The chain couples TRBV7-9 to TRBJ2-7; no definite D call. This CDR3 spans 15 amino acids. The germline V and J ends were trimmed by 5 bases and 6 bases, with 20 bases remaining between them. CDR1 SEHNR and CDR2 FQNEAQ come from the germline V gene (reference sequence). The chain's CDR3 is CASSHGLITYSEQYF. CDR3 DNA sequence: TGTGCCAGCAGCCATGGGCTCATTACGTACTCCGAGCAGTACTTC.

V gene TRBV28 combines with J gene TRBJ1-5; D perhaps matches TRBD1 (6 bases). This CDR3 is built from 15 residues. Germline CDR1 is MDHEN and CDR2 is SYDVKM. Trimming removed 8 bases from V and 5 bases from J, with 19 bases in between. CDR3 protein: CASSREQGGYQPQHF. In DNA, the CDR3 is TGTGCCAGCTCCCGCGAACAGGGTGGTTATCAGCCCCAGCATTTT.

V is TRBV6-1 and J is TRBJ2-1, with D unclear. The germline V gene encodes CDR1 MNHNS and CDR2 SASEGT. The ends were cut back, 4 bases at V and 12 bases at J, with 13 bases in the middle. CDR3 length: 12 amino acids. Here the CDR3 DNA reads TGTGCCAGCAGTGTGAACCAACGCCTGCAGTTCTTC. As protein: CASSVNQRLQFF.

This chain connects TRBV6-1 to TRBJ1-5; D is perhaps TRBD1 (5 bases). Trimming took off 9 bases at V and 9 bases at J, with 21 bases between the two ends. The CDR3 consists of 14 residues. CDR1 is MNHNS, CDR2 SASEGT, per germline. CDR3 sequence: CASGEGRGVGPQHF. For the CDR3, the DNA is TGTGCCAGTGGAGAGGGAAGGGGTGTAGGGCCCCAGCATTTT.

V is TRBV6-1 and J is TRBJ2-1, with unresolved D. V was pared by 2 bases and J by 2 bases, with 7 bases between. From germline, CDR1 is MNHNS and CDR2 SASEGT. The CDR3 covers 14 residues. CDR3 nucleotides: TGTGCCAGCAGTGAAATGCCGACCTACAATGAGCAGTTCTTC. Protein sequence: CASSEMPTYNEQFF.

The rearrangement links TRBV2 to TRBJ2-1; unclear D gene. Germline assignment: CDR1 SNHLY and CDR2 FYNNEI. Trimming stripped 4 bases from V and 0 bases from J, with 10 bases between. The CDR3 runs 15 residues. CDR3 sequence reads: CASSVAESSYNEQFF. The CDR3, as DNA: TGTGCCAGCAGTGTCGCAGAGTCCTCCTACAATGAGCAGTTCTTC.

This clone was found many times. V and J are TRBV28 and TRBJ1-2; D gene uncertain. CDR3 size: 13 residues. Trimming took 7 bases from V and 4 from J, leaving 13 bases between them. Germline CDR1 is MDHEN and CDR2 is SYDVKM. CDR3 DNA sequence: TGTGCCAGCACCTCGGGGATTCTCTATGGCTACACCTTC. Encoded protein: CASTSGILYGYTF.

For this clone: A far larger clone differs by one base, so this is likely a read error. This chain uses TRBV11-3 with TRBJ2-2; D may be TRBD2 (7 bases). The CDR3 length is 16 residues. Germline CDR1 reads SGHNT; CDR2 reads YENEEA. DNA for the CDR3: TGTGTCAGCAGCCCCTTTGCGGGGGCTAACACCGGGGAGCTGTTTTTT. Encoded protein: CVSSPFAGANTGELFF.

This sequence joins TRBV5-4 and TRBJ2-7; 7 bases align to TRBD1. The V and J ends lost 4 bases and 6 bases, in that order; junction bases with no gene match: 10. The germline V gene has CDR1 SGHNT and CDR2 YYREEE (reference sequence). The CDR3 covers 14 residues. The CDR3 here is CASSVYRGASEQYF. The CDR3 bases are TGTGCCAGCAGCGTATACAGGGGAGCGAGCGAGCAGTACTTC. Supplemented by reference TRBV5-4 and TRBJ2-7, the full variable domain reads ETGVTQSPTHLIKTRGQQVTLRCSSQSGHNTVSWYQQALGQGPQFIFQYYREEENGRGNFPPRFSGLQFPNYSSELNVNALELDDSALYLCASSVYRGASEQYFGPGTRLTVT.

The V call is TRBV5-1, the J call TRBJ2-3; possibly TRBD2 for D (5 bases). CDR1 SGHRS and CDR2 YFSETQ come from the germline V gene. This CDR3 has 14 amino acids. The V end was cut by 5 bases, the J end by 5 bases, with 15 bases between. The CDR3 DNA sequence: TGCGCCAGCAGTAGAGGAGGAAAAGAAGATACGCAGTATTTT. It is translated as CASSRGGKEDTQYF.

This chain joins TRBV28 and TRBJ1-3; 7 bases are shared with TRBD1. V trimming: 4 bases; J trimming: 6 bases; junction bases outside the gene matches: 9. CDR1 is MDHEN, CDR2 SYDVKM, per germline. This CDR3 region has 15 residues. CDR3 in DNA: TGTGCCAGCAGTTCACCAGGGGGGAGTGTAAACACCATATATTTT. Its translation is CASSSPGGSVNTIYF. Combining the CDR3 with reference TRBV28 and TRBJ1-3 gives the whole variable domain DVKVTQSSRYLVKRTGEKVFLECVQDMDHENMFWYRQDPGLGLRLIYFSYDVKMKEKGDIPEGYSVSREKKERFSLILESASTNQTSMYLCASSSPGGSVNTIYFGEGSWLTVV.

The genes are TRBV29-1 and TRBJ1-2; D not certain. Trimming removed 4 bases from V and 8 bases from J, with 23 bases in between. There are 15 residues in the CDR3. The germline gives CDR1 SQVTM, CDR2 ANQGSEA. The CDR3 loop reads CSVVGTLHLRYGYTF. Written as DNA, the CDR3 is TGCAGCGTTGTGGGCACGCTCCACCTACGCTACGGCTACACCTTC.

The chain recombines TRBV2 with TRBJ1-2, with a weak D call TRBD1 (6 bases). This CDR3 region has 14 residues. Germline CDR1 SNHLY, CDR2 FYNNEI. V was cut by 4 bases and J by 4 bases, with 13 bases left in between. The CDR3 DNA follows: TGTGCCAGCAGTGCTTTTACAGGGACCTATGGCTACACCTTC. This encodes CASSAFTGTYGYTF.

The chain carries TRBV19 and TRBJ1-5; D may be TRBD1 (6 bases). The V and J ends lost 3 bases and 4 bases respectively, with 13 bases between them. CDR1 and CDR2 (germline): LNHDA, SQIVND (reference sequence). This CDR3 region has 15 residues. CDR3 bases: TGTGCCAGTAGTATGGGGGGCCTCCCTAATCAGCCCCAGCATTTT. It is translated as CASSMGGLPNQPQHF.

The CDR3 loop reads CASSGTLAGGVETQYF. CDR3 nucleotide sequence: TGTGCCAGCAGCGGAACACTAGCGGGAGGTGTGGAGACCCAGTACTTC. The chain joins TRBV11-2 to TRBJ2-5; TRBD2 matches 12 bases. The germline V gene has CDR1 SGHAT and CDR2 FQNNGV. Trimming at V came to 5 bases and at J to 5 bases, leaving 9 bases not matched to a gene. The CDR3 totals 16 residues.

The chain combines TRBV5-1 with TRBJ1-5, with D unclear. This CDR3 has 13 residues. Germline CDR1 reads SGHRS; CDR2 reads YFSETQ. V dropped 5 bases and J dropped 3 bases, with 9 bases sitting between them. The CDR3 region is CASRATVNQPQHF. Written as DNA, the CDR3 is TGCGCCAGCAGGGCGACGGTCAATCAGCCCCAGCATTTT.

V usage is TRBV5-1 and J usage is TRBJ2-1; 7 bases are shared with TRBD1. This CDR3 has 14 residues. Germline V gene data show CDR1 as SGHRS and CDR2 as YFSETQ. Unmatched junction bases numbered 6, after V lost 6 bases and J lost 3 bases. The CDR3 nucleotides are TGCGCCAGCACTACAGGGGCAAGCTACAATGAGCAGTTCTTC. It yields the protein CASTTGASYNEQFF.

The chain is built from TRBV29-1 and TRBJ2-3; D perhaps matches TRBD1 (5 bases). The CDR3 runs 14 residues. The V end was cut by 4 bases, the J end by 0 bases, with 11 bases between. Looked up from germline, CDR1 is SQVTM and CDR2 is ANQGSEA. The CDR3 coding sequence is TGCAGCGTTGCCGTGGGGCAAAGCACAGATACGCAGTATTTT. Its translation: CSVAVGQSTDTQYF.

This rearrangement joins TRBV7-2 to TRBJ2-3; D possibly matches TRBD1 or TRBD2 (6 bases each). The germline V and J ends were trimmed by 2 bases and 2 bases, with 14 bases remaining between them. The CDR3 has 16 amino acids. CDR1 is SGHTA, CDR2 FQGNSA, per germline. CDR3: CASSLRGATDTDTQYF. In DNA form, the CDR3 reads TGTGCCAGCAGCTTAAGGGGGGCTACGGACACAGATACGCAGTATTTT.

The V and J genes are TRBV2 and TRBJ1-1; D is undetermined. This CDR3 has 13 residues. Looked up from germline, CDR1 is SNHLY and CDR2 is FYNNEI. With 7 bases removed from V and 4 bases from J, the gap between germline ends came to 13 bases. The CDR3 loop is CASTVGQSTEAFF. The CDR3 nucleotides read TGTGCCAGCACAGTCGGGCAATCCACTGAAGCTTTCTTT.

A single count supports this clone. This CDR3 is CASSFRVSSYNEQFF. The DNA for the CDR3 is TGTGCCAGCAGTTTCAGGGTGAGCTCCTACAATGAGCAGTTCTTC. The chain links TRBV6-4 to TRBJ2-1; perhaps TRBD1 as D (5 bases). This CDR3 region has 15 residues. CDR1 and CDR2 from the germline V gene are MRHNA and SNTAGT. Trimming left V 5 bases short and J 0 bases short, with 11 bases between.

Notes on this clone: The identical CDR3 is also encoded by other nucleotide sequences in the sample. The chain uses TRBV28 and TRBJ2-7; 7 positions agree with TRBD1. This CDR3 comprises 15 residues. Germline values: CDR1 MDHEN, CDR2 SYDVKM. V shed 5 bases, J shed 0 bases, and the junction held 7 bases outside the gene matches. The chain's CDR3 is CASSPRTGSSYEQYF. The DNA for the CDR3 is TGTGCCAGCAGTCCCAGGACAGGCAGCTCCTACGAGCAGTACTTC.

This clone was seen only a few times. The CDR3 loop is CAWAGQMNTEAFF. Written as DNA, the CDR3 is TGTGCCTGGGCGGGACAAATGAACACTGAAGCTTTCTTT. J is TRBJ1-1 and V is TRBV30; maybe TRBD1 (6 bases). Trimming stripped 5 bases from V and 0 bases from J, with 10 bases between. Germline V gene data show CDR1 as GTSNPN and CDR2 as SVGIG (reference sequence). The CDR3 loop spans 13 amino acids.

The chain recombines TRBV5-1 with TRBJ2-7; TRBD1 aligns across 9 bases. V trimming: 2 bases; J trimming: 6 bases; junction bases outside the gene matches: 9. The germline CDR1 and CDR2 sequences are SGHRS and YFSETQ. CDR3 size: 15 residues. This chain's CDR3 is CASSFTGTGRGEQYF. CDR3 nucleotides: TGCGCCAGCAGCTTTACCGGGACAGGGAGAGGCGAGCAGTACTTC.

This sequence joins TRBV6-6 and TRBJ2-7; D gene ambiguous. Germline V gives CDR1 MNHNY, CDR2 SVGAGI (reference sequence). The ends were cut back, 2 bases at V and 5 bases at J, with 13 bases in the middle. This CDR3 contains 14 residues. As DNA, the CDR3 is TGTGCCAGCAGTTACCTCCGTCTTGGCCACGAGCAGTACTTC. Its translation: CASSYLRLGHEQYF.

This chain links TRBV6-5 with TRBJ1-1; D is ambiguous. Trimming took off 7 bases at V and 1 base at J, with 16 bases between the two ends. The V gene's germline CDR1 is MNHEY and CDR2 SVGAGI. The CDR3 has 15 amino acids. The chain's CDR3 is CASTPTRPENTEAFF. The CDR3 bases are TGTGCCAGCACCCCCACCCGGCCGGAGAACACTGAAGCTTTCTTT.

J is TRBJ2-1 and V is TRBV13, with a possible D match to TRBD1 (6 bases). The CDR3 totals 13 residues. V was cut by 3 bases and J by 10 bases, with 13 bases left in between. CDR1 is PRHDT, CDR2 FYEKMQ, per germline (reference sequence). The CDR3 DNA reads TGTGCCAGCAGCTTCACAGGGATTGGGGAGCAGTTCTTC. Amino acid sequence: CASSFTGIGEQFF.

V and J are TRBV4-1 and TRBJ1-1, with D uncertain. The CDR3 covers 14 residues. V shed 1 base and J shed 5 bases, with 11 bases lying between them. In germline, CDR1 is MGHRA, CDR2 YSYEKL. As DNA, the CDR3 is TGCGCCAGCAGCCAAGGGGTGTTTTATACTGAAGCTTTCTTT. It translates to CASSQGVFYTEAFF.

In its sample, this clone was seen a few times. This chain connects TRBV27 to TRBJ2-7; possibly TRBD2 for D (5 bases). The CDR3 extends over 14 amino acids. The V and J ends lost 2 bases and 3 bases respectively, with 11 bases between them. CDR1 is MNHEY, CDR2 SMNVEV, per germline (reference sequence). The CDR3 sequence is CASSLGPEGYEQYF. The CDR3 coding sequence is TGTGCCAGCAGTTTAGGGCCCGAGGGCTACGAGCAGTACTTC.

About this clone itself: A single base separates this from a much larger clone, so it may be a read error. The chain recombines TRBV7-2 with TRBJ2-7; D assignment may be TRBD1 or TRBD2 (5 bases each). Germline V gene lookup returns CDR1 SGHTA and CDR2 FQGNSA. Trimming pared 5 bases from V and 0 bases from J, leaving 8 bases between. The CDR3 extends over 13 amino acids. CDR3 amino acids: CASSRDRSYEQYF. CDR3 coding DNA: TGTGCCAGCAGCCGGGACCGCTCCTACGAGCAGTACTTC.